This T cell receptor (beta chain) was sequenced for a study of blood T cell dynamics during melanoma immunotherapy. Study context: Standard first-line treatment here was pembrolizumab or nivolumab plus ipilimumab in metastatic melanoma.

The time point here: week 3, after first cycle of checkpoint inhibitor. Samples come from before therapy and from week 3 after the first blockade cycle. CDR1 and CDR2 (germline): MNHEY, SMNVEV (reference sequence). The CDR3 length is 14 residues. V lost 0 bases, J lost 5 bases, and 11 bases lay in between. Clones were read by immunoSEQ multiplex PCR, and TCRdb kept only the in-frame ones, dropping some. The repertoire includes roughly 9,000 clones, 65% to 90% of them detected once, and about 0.95% sits in the top ten. This receptor was identified in a human donor with melanoma. The V and J genes are TRBV27 and TRBJ2-7; TRBD2 is a possible D gene (5 bases). This specimen consisted of blood, obtained from a patient treated with checkpoint blockade. The CDR3 nucleotides read TGTGCCAGCAGTTTATCTCGGGAATTCGACGAGCAGTACTTC. This encodes CASSLSREFDEQYF.